This T cell receptor (beta chain) is drawn from a study of blood T cells in healthy people across ages. Germline values: CDR1 SGHAT, CDR2 FQNNGV. The CDR3 consists of 12 residues. Trimming removed 5 bases from V and 9 bases from J, with 14 bases in between. Alongside a J-beta primer mix, a sample-barcoded 5' primer served in a second PCR lasting 7 to 11 cycles. TCRdb re-analysed the 5' RACE reads in MiXCR, keeping a single row per CDR3 protein. The sample contains more than 1.4 million distinct CDR3 sequences, roughly 40% of which appear only once. The material sequenced was blood. The TCR originated in a woman younger than 35 in good health. J is TRBJ2-7 and V is TRBV11-2; D remains unclear. CDR3 amino acids: CASSTSPWRQYF. DNA for the CDR3: TGTGCCAGCAGCACCTCCCCCTGGAGGCAGTACTTC.